The rows below give T cell receptor beta chains drawn from one sample of a study of shared clonotypes between healthy human individuals. Some clones are missing from TCRdb's copy, which holds only in-frame ones; the method was immunoSEQ multiplex PCR. There are about 1.5 million clones in the sample; approximately 98% occur only once, and about 0.42% lies in the top ten. The specimen sequenced was naive CD4+ T cells sorted from blood. The receptors come from a man aged 25-45 years in good health. CDR3s include the opening cysteine and the closing phenylalanine or tryptophan. Each record gives: CDR3 protein, CDR3 DNA, clone size, D gene, J gene, V gene. A D gene is named only where the DNA matches it firmly. Part of the rows lack a size; the others show once, few, many or a class for expanded clones.

CATSRGGLLTDTQYF,TGTGCCACCAGCAGAGGGGGCCTCCTCACAGATACGCAGTATTTT,-,-,TRBJ2-3,TRBV15
CASSFIAGDEQFF,TGTGCCAGCAGCTTCATAGCGGGAGATGAGCAGTTCTTC,-,TRBD2,TRBJ2-1,TRBV11-2
CASSQRVGADTQYF,TGCGCCAGCAGCCAACGGGTCGGCGCAGATACGCAGTATTTT,-,-,TRBJ2-3,TRBV4-3
CAWSVRVTTEAFF,TGTGCCTGGAGTGTACGGGTCACCACTGAAGCTTTCTTT,-,-,TRBJ1-1,TRBV30
CASSLLGAGGYEQYF,TGTGCCAGCAGTTTATTGGGAGCAGGGGGTTACGAGCAGTACTTC,-,TRBD1,TRBJ2-7,TRBV28
CASSISQATNEKLFF,TGTGCCAGTAGTATCTCCCAGGCAACTAATGAAAAACTGTTTTTT,-,-,TRBJ1-4,TRBV19
CSVEEGALIFGYTF,TGCAGCGTTGAAGAGGGGGCACTTATTTTTGGCTACACCTTC,-,-,TRBJ1-2,TRBV29-1
CASSSGQNTDTQYF,TGTGCCAGCAGTTCTGGGCAGAACACAGATACGCAGTATTTT,-,-,TRBJ2-3,TRBV28
CASSSGPGTVSYEQYF,TGTGCCAGCAGCTCGGGTCCCGGGACAGTATCCTACGAGCAGTACTTC,-,TRBD1,TRBJ2-7,TRBV7-9
CASSLDRGGNEKLFF,TGCGCCAGCAGTTTAGACAGGGGTGGTAATGAAAAACTGTTTTTT,-,TRBD1,TRBJ1-4,TRBV5-1
CASSLAVWGYGNTIYF,TGTGCCAGCAGCTTAGCGGTCTGGGGATATGGAAACACCATATATTTT,-,-,TRBJ1-3,TRBV7-9
CASSLIRGQDYEQYF,TGTGCCAGCAGCTTAATTCGTGGGCAGGACTACGAGCAGTACTTC,-,-,TRBJ2-7,TRBV11-2
CASSLVGLAGHTDTQYF,TGCGCCAGCAGCTTGGTCGGGCTAGCGGGACACACAGATACGCAGTATTTT,once,TRBD2,TRBJ2-3,TRBV5-1